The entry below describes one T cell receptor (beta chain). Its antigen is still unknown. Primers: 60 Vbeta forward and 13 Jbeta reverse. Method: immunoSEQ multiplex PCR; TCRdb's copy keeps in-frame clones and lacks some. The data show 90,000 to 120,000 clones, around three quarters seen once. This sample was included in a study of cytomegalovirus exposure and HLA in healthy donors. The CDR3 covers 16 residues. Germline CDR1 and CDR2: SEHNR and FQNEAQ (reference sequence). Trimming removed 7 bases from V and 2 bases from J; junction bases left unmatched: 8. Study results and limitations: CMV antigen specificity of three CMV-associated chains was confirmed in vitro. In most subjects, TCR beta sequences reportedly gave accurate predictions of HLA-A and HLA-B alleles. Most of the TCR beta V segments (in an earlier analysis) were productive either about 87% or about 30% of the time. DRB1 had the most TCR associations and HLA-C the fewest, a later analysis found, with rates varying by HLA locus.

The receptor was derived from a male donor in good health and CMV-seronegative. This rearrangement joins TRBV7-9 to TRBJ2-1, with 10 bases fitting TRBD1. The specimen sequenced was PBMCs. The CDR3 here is CASIPGTGDPYNEQFF. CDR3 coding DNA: TGTGCCAGCATCCCCGGGACAGGGGACCCCTACAATGAGCAGTTCTTC.